This T cell receptor beta chain was sequenced during a study of blood T cell repertoires in COVID-19. Looking at the study overall: Collection of acute and convalescent COVID-19 samples took place in the United States, Italy and Spain.

TCRdb keeps only in-frame clones here, not all; method: immunoSEQ multiplex PCR. The data contain 150,000 to 200,000 clones, around 87% of them singletons. CDR3 length: 16 residues. From germline, CDR1 is MNHNS and CDR2 SASEGT. The V end lost 1 base, the J end lost 2 bases, and 12 bases lay between the germline ends. The clonotype originates from a man between 18 and 35 years old with acute or convalescent COVID-19. Sequencing was done on a sample of peripheral blood. The chain combines TRBV6-1 with TRBJ1-5, with no clear D. The CDR3 loop is CASSEGTGYGNQPQHF. The CDR3 DNA reads TGTGCCAGCAGTGAAGGGACGGGGTATGGCAATCAGCCCCAGCATTTT.